The 19 T cell receptor beta chains listed next were all sequenced from one sample in a study of identical twins. MiXCR, run by TCRdb on the 5' RACE reads, gives a single entry per CDR3 protein. The sample has around 300,000 distinct CDR3 sequences; approximately 8.5% are singletons. The data were also submitted as part of a second study, on yellow fever vaccine responses in identical twins.

The sample taken for sequencing was memory (CD45RO+) T cells sorted from blood. All receptors derive from a woman aged 18-29 years in good health.

The chain has TRBV3-1 and TRBJ1-5, with D maybe TRBD1 (5 bases). V was cut by 0 bases and J by 5 bases, with 11 bases left in between. The CDR3 sequence is 15 residues long. Looked up from germline, CDR1 is LGHDT and CDR2 is YNNKEL (reference sequence). DNA for the CDR3: TGTGCCAGCAGCCAAGATACAGGACTCGATCAGCCCCAGCATTTT. The encoded protein is CASSQDTGLDQPQHF.

There are a few counts of this clonotype. This sequence joins TRBV3-1 and TRBJ2-6; 7 bases are a match to TRBD1. Trimming at V came to 1 base and at J to 4 bases, leaving 19 bases not matched to a gene. The CDR3 has 21 amino acids. From germline, CDR1 is LGHDT and CDR2 YNNKEL (reference sequence). The CDR3 DNA is TGTGCCAGCAGCCAAGGGTGGTTTGGGAACAGGGGTTTGTCCGGGGCCAACGTCCTGACTTTC. Its protein product is CASSQGWFGNRGLSGANVLTF.

About this clonotype itself: A much larger clone differs from this one at a single base, so this may be a read error. The CDR3 region is CASSRGGGLNEQIF. DNA for the CDR3: TGTGCCAGCAGTCGTGGGGGCGGTTTAAATGAGCAGATCTTC. This chain joins TRBV12-3 or TRBV12-4 and TRBJ2-1; D possibly corresponds to TRBD1 (6 bases). The CDR3 loop spans 14 amino acids.

This clonotype was seen more than once but under ten times. The rearrangement uses TRBV15 and TRBJ2-1; D ambiguous. The germline V gene has CDR1 LNHNV and CDR2 YYDKDF (reference sequence). Trimming cost V 0 bases and J 13 bases, with 16 bases left between them. This CDR3 has 14 residues. The CDR3 spells CATSRDLNSIRQFF. The CDR3 coding sequence is TGTGCCACCAGCAGAGATCTAAATAGTATACGACAGTTCTTC.

In this sample, this clonotype turned up many times. The rearrangement uses TRBV18 and TRBJ1-2; TRBD1 aligns across 8 bases. There are 14 residues in the CDR3. CDR1 and CDR2 (germline): KGHSH, LQKENI. The J segment lost 6 bases and the V segment lost 3 bases, leaving 6 bases of the junction unmatched. The CDR3 loop is CASSPDRENHGYTF. CDR3 nucleotide sequence: TGTGCCAGCTCACCGGACAGGGAAAACCATGGCTACACCTTC.

Many counts were recorded for this clonotype. The chain is built from TRBV12-3 or TRBV12-4 and TRBJ2-5; D may be TRBD1 or TRBD2 (6 bases each). There are 15 residues in the CDR3. V lost 3 bases, J lost 5 bases, and 16 bases lay in between. CDR3 residues: CASSLSPGAYETQYF. As DNA, the CDR3 is TGTGCCAGCAGTTTGTCCCCGGGGGCATATGAGACCCAGTACTTC.

This clonotype came up a few times. The rearrangement joins TRBV10-2 to TRBJ2-1; D may be TRBD2 (7 bases). V was pared by 7 bases and J by 2 bases, with 21 bases between. The CDR3 extends over 17 amino acids. Germline V lookup: CDR1 WSHSY, CDR2 SAAADI. The CDR3 is CASKGGGGQGAYNEQFF. Written as DNA, the CDR3 is TGCGCCAGCAAAGGGGGGGGAGGGCAGGGCGCCTACAATGAGCAGTTCTTC.

In this sample, this clonotype turned up a few times. This chain joins TRBV2 and TRBJ2-2, with 8 bases matching TRBD2. CDR1 and CDR2 from the germline V gene are SNHLY and FYNNEI. The length of the CDR3 is 19 residues. The CDR3 loop reads CTCSFGPSYGTRDTGELFF. The CDR3 nucleotides are TGTACCTGCAGTTTTGGTCCGTCGTACGGGACTAGAGATACCGGGGAGCTGTTTTTT.

The chain carries TRBV19 and TRBJ2-5, with a tentative D call TRBD2 (6 bases). The CDR3 spans 19 residues. From germline, CDR1 is LNHDA and CDR2 SQIVND (reference sequence). Between the trimmed V and J ends, which lost 4 bases and 2 bases, there was a span of 26 bases. CDR3 loop: CASSTRSLQAGRRQETQYF. CDR3 DNA sequence: TGTGCCAGTAGTACCCGGTCGTTACAGGCGGGAAGGCGACAAGAGACCCAGTACTTC. The complete variable domain, with remaining parts taken from reference TRBV19 and TRBJ2-5, reads DGGITQSPKYLFRKEGQNVTLSCEQNLNHDAMYWYRQDPGQGLRLIYYSQIVNDFQKGDIAEGYSVSREKKESFPLTVTSAQKNPTAFYLCASSTRSLQAGRRQETQYFGPGTRLLVL.

This clonotype was recorded at least ten times. The chain combines TRBV13 with TRBJ2-7; D gene uncertain. CDR1 is PRHDT, CDR2 FYEKMQ, per germline (reference sequence). CDR3 length equals 11 residues. The V end was cut by 0 bases, the J end by 6 bases, with 3 bases between. CDR3 region: CASSLGAEQYF. CDR3 nucleotide sequence: TGTGCCAGCAGCTTAGGGGCCGAGCAGTACTTC.

This clonotype was detected only a few times. The rearrangement links TRBV15 to TRBJ2-2; D not resolved. Trimming removed 0 bases at V and 9 bases at J, with 8 bases between. Germline V gene sequence: CDR1 LNHNV, CDR2 YYDKDF (reference sequence). This CDR3 comprises 13 residues. The CDR3: CATSRENYRELFF. The CDR3, as DNA: TGTGCCACCAGCAGAGAAAACTACCGGGAGCTGTTTTTT.

This clonotype was recorded many times. This chain uses TRBV20-1 with TRBJ2-7, with TRBD1 matching 7 bases. CDR3 size: 13 residues. The germline CDR1 and CDR2 sequences are DFQATT and SNEGSKA (reference sequence). Trimming removed 7 bases from V and 3 bases from J; junction bases left unmatched: 9. CDR3 DNA: TGCAGTGACATACCGGGACAGTACTACGAGCAGTACTTC. It specifies CSDIPGQYYEQYF.

This clonotype was picked up a small number of times. The genes are TRBV12-3 or TRBV12-4 and TRBJ1-2; D is uncertain. Trimming stripped 6 bases from V and 5 bases from J, with 10 bases between. This CDR3 region has 12 residues. This chain's CDR3 is CASSTLGYGYTF. The CDR3 nucleotides read TGTGCCAGCAGCACCCTGGGGTATGGCTACACCTTC.

This clonotype has a count of ten or more. The chain has TRBV27 and TRBJ1-1; 9 nucleotides agree with TRBD1. The J segment lost 4 bases and the V segment lost 5 bases, leaving 11 bases of the junction unmatched. Germline-derived CDR1 and CDR2 are MNHEY and SMNVEV (reference sequence). The CDR3 loop spans 16 amino acids. This chain's CDR3 is CASSNGQGKVSTEAFF. The CDR3 DNA sequence: TGTGCCAGCAGTAACGGACAGGGGAAGGTTTCCACTGAAGCTTTCTTT.

This clonotype was detected only a few times. The chain is built from TRBV2 and TRBJ2-1; 13 bases match TRBD2. Germline CDR1 SNHLY, CDR2 FYNNEI. This CDR3 comprises 15 residues. V shed 5 bases, J shed 8 bases, and the junction held 6 bases outside the gene matches. CDR3 in amino acids: CASSTGLAGAHEQFF. The DNA for the CDR3 is TGTGCCAGCAGTACAGGACTAGCGGGAGCACATGAGCAGTTCTTC. The full variable domain, with the rest looked up from reference TRBV2 and TRBJ2-1, is EPEVTQTPSHQVTQMGQEVILRCVPISNHLYFYWYRQILGQKVEFLVSFYNNEISEKSEIFDDQFSVERPDGSNFTLKIRSTKLEDSAMYFCASSTGLAGAHEQFFGPGTRLTVL.

This clonotype was seen many times. V is TRBV20-1 and J is TRBJ1-6; TRBD1 matches 9 bases. Trimming removed 0 bases from V and 7 bases from J; junction bases left unmatched: 4. CDR1 is DFQATT, CDR2 SNEGSKA, per germline (reference sequence). The CDR3 covers 15 residues. This chain's CDR3 is CSARDGTGRNSPLHF. As DNA, the CDR3 is TGCAGTGCTAGAGATGGGACAGGGCGGAATTCACCCCTCCACTTT.

As DNA, the CDR3 is TGTGCCAGCAGAACGAGGCTCCTCTCCTACAATGAGCAGTTCTTC. It yields the protein CASRTRLLSYNEQFF. This sequence joins TRBV5-8 and TRBJ2-1; D not certain. The V and J ends lost 5 bases and 0 bases respectively, with 12 bases between them. The germline V gene has CDR1 SGHTS and CDR2 YDEGEE. The CDR3 totals 15 residues.

The rearrangement uses TRBV7-7 and TRBJ2-2, with 9 positions matching TRBD1. This CDR3 comprises 15 residues. Germline V gene sequence: CDR1 SSHAT, CDR2 FNYEAQ (reference sequence). J lost 8 bases, V lost 5 bases, and 9 bases had no gene match. The CDR3 DNA follows: TGTGCCAGCAGCCCGACAGGGGGAAGGGCTGGGGAGCTGTTTTTT. Amino acid sequence: CASSPTGGRAGELFF.

About this clonotype itself: This may arise from a read error, as a much more abundant clone is one base away. DNA of the CDR3: TGTGCCAGCAGCTGGACAGGGGGCTACGAGCTGTACTTC. The encoded protein is CASSWTGGYELYF. The rearrangement uses TRBV11-2 and TRBJ2-7; 11 nucleotides line up with TRBD1. The CDR3 runs to 13 residues. Per germline, CDR1 SGHAT and CDR2 FQNNGV.